The text below deals with one T cell receptor (beta chain). This receptor's antigen is unknown. No base-level quality is on record; no much larger clone is a single base apart. Based on the germline V gene, the CDR1 and CDR2 sequences are SGHDT and YYEEEE. V is clipped by 4 bases and J by 7 bases, and the sequence between their germline boundaries is 14 bases long. The CDR3 measures 13 amino acids from cysteine to phenylalanine. The entry retains the CDR3 DNA only, 39 bases that are in frame from base 1. The sample is drawn from a study of blood T cell repertoires in COVID-19 (dated by TCRdb to 2018 to 2020). Context from the whole study: Collaborator samples came from the United States, Italy and Spain and covered acute and convalescent phases of COVID-19. The repertoires were released in a freely available public database meant as a resource for research on the immune response to SARS-CoV-2. The prospective study material was composed of cDNA or gDNA derived from T cells, B-cell-depleted T cells, or PBMCs. Sample metadata almost always included a de-identified subject ID, COVID-19 status, age in years and sex. The dataset comprised deeply sampled blood TCRbeta repertoires from subjects exposed to, actively infected with, or recovered from COVID-19. Where available, HLA class I and class II types were taken from metadata supplied by the sample provider and were not determined by assay-based typing. Samples were obtained from the ongoing ImmuneRACE study (first 160 participants) and from about 1,300 subjects provided by 6 global collaborators.

Whole blood was collected in K2EDTA tubes by collaborating institutions according to the institutions' own protocols. For TCRbeta analysis, collaborator samples were shipped as frozen whole blood, as isolated PBMCs, or as DNA extracted from either sample type. TCRbeta CDR3 regions were amplified from genomic DNA by means of the immunoSEQ Assay, a bias-controlled multiplex PCR. Regarding the original processing steps: The number of nucleated cells in each sample was estimated from the amplification of reference gene primers within the assay. To quantify the absolute abundance of each unique TCRbeta CDR3 rearrangement, sequence reads were collapsed and filtered. For each sample, productive Simpson clonality was calculated as the square root of Simpson's diversity index over productive rearrangements. The clones in this table, taken by TCRdb from immuneACCESS, are in-frame only. Not every clone is retained; where verified, under half of the shortfall comes from an unresolved V gene, and the cause of the rest is unknown. V, J and clone size reflect that table, while D and trimming were determined from the DNA. In all, the sample holds around 97,000 clones, and about 80% of those were seen once. In total, the top ten clones hold 10% to 15% of the sample.

What the study reported, not specific to this receptor: The amount of clinical and demographic metadata varied by source and participant and was provided uncurated.

The V and J genes are TRBV5-6 and TRBJ1-2; D gene: possibly TRBD1, on 5 matching bases. Material for sequencing was peripheral blood. The clonotype comes from a human donor in a cohort sampled during active or convalescent COVID-19. The sequenced DNA is TGTGCCAGCAGCCTAGTTGGGGGGTCTGGCTACACCTTC. This is translated as CASSLVGGSGYTF. Where the CDR3 stops, the reference TRBV5-6 and TRBJ1-2 genes take over; the full variable domain is DAGVTQSPTHLIKTRGQQVTLRCSPKSGHDTVSWYQQALGQGPQFIFQYYEEEERQRGNFPDRFSGHQFPNYSSELNVNALLLGDSALYLCASSLVGGSGYTFGSGTRLTVV.